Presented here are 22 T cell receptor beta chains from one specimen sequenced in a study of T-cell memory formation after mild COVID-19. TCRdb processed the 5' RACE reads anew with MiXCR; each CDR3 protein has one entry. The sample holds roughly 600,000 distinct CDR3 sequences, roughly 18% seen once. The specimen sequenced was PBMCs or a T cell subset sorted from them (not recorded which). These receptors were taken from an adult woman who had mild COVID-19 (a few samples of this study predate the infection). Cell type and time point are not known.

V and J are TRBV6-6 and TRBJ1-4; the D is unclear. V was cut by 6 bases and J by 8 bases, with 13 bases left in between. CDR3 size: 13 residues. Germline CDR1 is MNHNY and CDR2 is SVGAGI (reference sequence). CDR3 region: CASSPGAWEKLFF. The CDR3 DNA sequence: TGTGCCAGCAGCCCTGGTGCGTGGGAAAAACTGTTTTTT.

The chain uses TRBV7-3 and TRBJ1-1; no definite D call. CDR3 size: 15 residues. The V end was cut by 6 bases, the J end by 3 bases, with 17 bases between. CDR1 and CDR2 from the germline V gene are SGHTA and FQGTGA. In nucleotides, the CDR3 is TGTGCCAGCAGACTATCAGGTCCGGTGGACACTGAAGCTTTCTTT. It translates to CASRLSGPVDTEAFF.

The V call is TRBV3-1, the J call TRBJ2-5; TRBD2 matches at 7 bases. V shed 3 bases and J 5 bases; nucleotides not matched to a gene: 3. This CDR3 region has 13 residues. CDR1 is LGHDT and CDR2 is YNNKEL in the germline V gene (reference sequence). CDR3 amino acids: CASSHWEGETQYF. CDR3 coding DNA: TGTGCCAGCAGCCACTGGGAGGGGGAGACCCAGTACTTC.

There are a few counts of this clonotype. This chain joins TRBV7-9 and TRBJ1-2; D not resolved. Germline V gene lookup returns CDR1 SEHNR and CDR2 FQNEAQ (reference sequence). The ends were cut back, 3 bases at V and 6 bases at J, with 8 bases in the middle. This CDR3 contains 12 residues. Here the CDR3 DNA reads TGTGCCAGCAGCTTCCGCCTCGATGGCTACACCTTC. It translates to CASSFRLDGYTF.

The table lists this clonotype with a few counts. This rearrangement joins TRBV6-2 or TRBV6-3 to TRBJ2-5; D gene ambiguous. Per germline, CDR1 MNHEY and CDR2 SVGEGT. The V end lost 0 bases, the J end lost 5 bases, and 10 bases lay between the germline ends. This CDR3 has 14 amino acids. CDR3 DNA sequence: TGTGCCAGCAGTTACTCTTGGGGTCCGGAGACCCAGTACTTC. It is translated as CASSYSWGPETQYF.

The CDR3 sequence: CASSQDDRDTQYF. The CDR3 region has the DNA TGTGCCAGCAGCCAAGACGACAGAGATACGCAGTATTTT. The chain couples TRBV3-1 to TRBJ2-3; D is perhaps TRBD1 (5 bases). V lost 0 bases and J lost 5, with 6 bases in between. The CDR3 runs 13 residues. Germline loops: CDR1 LGHDT, CDR2 YNNKEL (reference sequence).

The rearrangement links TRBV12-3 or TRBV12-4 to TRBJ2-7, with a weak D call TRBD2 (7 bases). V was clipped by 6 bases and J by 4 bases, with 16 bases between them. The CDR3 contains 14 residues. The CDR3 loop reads CASSPHGGRYEQYF. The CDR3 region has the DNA TGTGCCAGCAGCCCACACGGGGGGCGATACGAGCAGTACTTC.

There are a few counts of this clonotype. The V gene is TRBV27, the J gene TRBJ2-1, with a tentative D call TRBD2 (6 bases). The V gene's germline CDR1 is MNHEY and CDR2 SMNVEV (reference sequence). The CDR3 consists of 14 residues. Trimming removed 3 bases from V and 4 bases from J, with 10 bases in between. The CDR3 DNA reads TGTGCCAGCAGTTTCGGGACTTTTTACAATGAGCAGTTCTTC. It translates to CASSFGTFYNEQFF.

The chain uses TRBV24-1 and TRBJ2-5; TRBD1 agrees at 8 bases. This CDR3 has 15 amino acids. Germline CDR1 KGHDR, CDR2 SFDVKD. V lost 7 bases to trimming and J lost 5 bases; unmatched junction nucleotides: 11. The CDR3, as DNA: TGTGCCACCAGCGAAAGCCCAGGGGGCAGGGAGACCCAGTACTTC. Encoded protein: CATSESPGGRETQYF.

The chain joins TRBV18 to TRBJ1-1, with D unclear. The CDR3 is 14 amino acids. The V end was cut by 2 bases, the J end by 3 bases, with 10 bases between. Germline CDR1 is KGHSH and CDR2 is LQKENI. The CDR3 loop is CASSPGSLYTEAFF. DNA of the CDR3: TGTGCCAGCTCACCAGGCAGTCTATACACTGAAGCTTTCTTT.

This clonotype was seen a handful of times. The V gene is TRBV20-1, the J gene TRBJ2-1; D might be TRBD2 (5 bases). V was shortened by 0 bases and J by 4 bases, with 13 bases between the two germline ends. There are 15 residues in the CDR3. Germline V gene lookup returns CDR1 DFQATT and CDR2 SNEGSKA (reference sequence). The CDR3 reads CSARDMEVPYNEQFF. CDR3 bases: TGCAGTGCTAGAGATATGGAGGTCCCTTACAATGAGCAGTTCTTC.

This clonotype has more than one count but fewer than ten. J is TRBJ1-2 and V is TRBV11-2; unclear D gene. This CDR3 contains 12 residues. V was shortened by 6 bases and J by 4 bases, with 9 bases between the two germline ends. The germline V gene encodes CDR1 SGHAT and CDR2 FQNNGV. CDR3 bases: TGTGCCAGCAGTTCGGAATCCTATGGCTACACCTTC. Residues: CASSSESYGYTF.

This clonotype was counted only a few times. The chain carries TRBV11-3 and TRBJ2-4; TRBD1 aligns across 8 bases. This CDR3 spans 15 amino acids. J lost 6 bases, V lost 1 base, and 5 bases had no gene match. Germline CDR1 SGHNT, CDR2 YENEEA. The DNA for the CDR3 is TGTGCCAGCAGCTTAGCTGGACAGGGTGGAAACATTCAGTACTTC. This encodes CASSLAGQGGNIQYF.

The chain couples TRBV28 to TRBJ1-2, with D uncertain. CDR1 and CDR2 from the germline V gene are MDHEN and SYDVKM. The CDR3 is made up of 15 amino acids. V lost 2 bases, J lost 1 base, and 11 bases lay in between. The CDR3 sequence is CASSLETRSNYGYTF. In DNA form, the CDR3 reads TGTGCCAGCAGTTTAGAGACGCGGAGTAACTATGGCTACACCTTC.

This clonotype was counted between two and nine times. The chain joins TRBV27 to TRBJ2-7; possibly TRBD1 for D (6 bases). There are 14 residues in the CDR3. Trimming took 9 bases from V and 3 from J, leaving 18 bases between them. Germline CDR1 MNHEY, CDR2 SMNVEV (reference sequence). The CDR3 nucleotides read TGTGCCAGTAGGACAGATTCGCCCTTCTACGAGCAGTACTTC. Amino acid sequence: CASRTDSPFYEQYF.

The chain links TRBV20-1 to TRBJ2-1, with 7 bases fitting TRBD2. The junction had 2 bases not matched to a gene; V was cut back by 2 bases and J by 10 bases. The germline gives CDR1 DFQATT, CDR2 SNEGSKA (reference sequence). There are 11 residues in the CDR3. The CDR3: CSARLAEEQFF. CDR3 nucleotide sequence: TGCAGTGCTAGACTAGCGGAGGAGCAGTTCTTC.

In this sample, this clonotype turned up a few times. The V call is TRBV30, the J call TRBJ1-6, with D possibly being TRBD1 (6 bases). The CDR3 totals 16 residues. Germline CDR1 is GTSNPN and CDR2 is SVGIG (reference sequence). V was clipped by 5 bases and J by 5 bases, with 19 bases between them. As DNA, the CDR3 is TGTGCCTGGTCGCGAGGGGGGTTCGTCGATAATTCACCCCTCCACTTT. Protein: CAWSRGGFVDNSPLHF.

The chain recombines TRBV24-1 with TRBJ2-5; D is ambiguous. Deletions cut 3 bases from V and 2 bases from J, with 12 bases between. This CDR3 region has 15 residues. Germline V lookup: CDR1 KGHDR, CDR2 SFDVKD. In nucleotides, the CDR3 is TGTGCCACCAGTGATCCCCGCGGCAGGCAAGAGACCCAGTACTTC. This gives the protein CATSDPRGRQETQYF.

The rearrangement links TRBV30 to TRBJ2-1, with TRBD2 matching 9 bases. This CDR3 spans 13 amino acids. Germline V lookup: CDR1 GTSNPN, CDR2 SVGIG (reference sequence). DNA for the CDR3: TGTGCTGGAGGGCGGGAGGGGGGTAATGAGCAGTTCTTC. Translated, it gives CAGGREGGNEQFF.

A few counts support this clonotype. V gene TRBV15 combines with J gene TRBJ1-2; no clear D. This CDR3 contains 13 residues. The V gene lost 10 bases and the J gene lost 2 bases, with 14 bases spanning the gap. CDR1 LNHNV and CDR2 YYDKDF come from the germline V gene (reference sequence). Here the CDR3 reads CAIPLPGNYGYTF. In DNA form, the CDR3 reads TGTGCCATCCCGCTCCCAGGCAACTATGGCTACACCTTC.

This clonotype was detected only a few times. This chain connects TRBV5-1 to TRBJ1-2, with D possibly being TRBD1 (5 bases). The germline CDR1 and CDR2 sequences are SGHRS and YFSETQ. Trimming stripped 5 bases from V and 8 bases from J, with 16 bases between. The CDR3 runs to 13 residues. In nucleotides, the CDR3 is TGCGCCAGCAGGGCGAAGATAAGGGACGGCTACACCTTC. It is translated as CASRAKIRDGYTF.

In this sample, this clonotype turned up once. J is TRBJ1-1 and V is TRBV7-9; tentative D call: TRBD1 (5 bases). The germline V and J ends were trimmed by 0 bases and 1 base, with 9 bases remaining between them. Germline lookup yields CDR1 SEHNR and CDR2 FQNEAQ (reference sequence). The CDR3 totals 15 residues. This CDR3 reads CASSLAGVANTEAFF. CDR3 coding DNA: TGTGCCAGCAGCTTAGCAGGGGTTGCGAACACTGAAGCTTTCTTT.